This entry lists 32 T cell receptor beta chains sequenced from one sample in a study of CD4+ T cells in melanoma. TCRdb's copy holds only in-frame clones and misses some; the assay was immunoSEQ multiplex PCR. The data contain more than 110,000 clones, roughly 91% of them singletons. These TCRs come from a human donor with melanoma.

The genes are TRBV10-1 and TRBJ2-1; unclear D gene. V was pared by 5 bases and J by 10 bases, with 15 bases between. CDR3 size: 13 residues. CDR1 WNHNN and CDR2 SYGVQD come from the germline V gene (reference sequence). The CDR3 reads CASSPGGGREQFF. DNA of the CDR3: TGCGCCAGCAGTCCTGGTGGCGGTCGGGAGCAGTTCTTC.

As to this clone: Other DNA sequences in the sample encode the same CDR3. V and J are TRBV7-9 and TRBJ1-1; D gene ambiguous. This CDR3 comprises 14 residues. V lost 1 base, J lost 3 bases, and 9 bases lay in between. Germline V gene sequence: CDR1 SEHNR, CDR2 FQNEAQ (reference sequence). CDR3 nucleotides: TGTGCCAGCAGCTTAGTTTCCGGGGACACTGAAGCTTTCTTT. This gives the protein CASSLVSGDTEAFF. The full variable domain, completed using reference TRBV7-9 and TRBJ1-1, is DTGVSQNPRHKITKRGQNVTFRCDPISEHNRLYWYRQTLGQGPEFLTYFQNEAQLEKSRLLSDRFSAERPKGSFSTLEIQRTEQGDSAMYLCASSLVSGDTEAFFGQGTRLTVV.

The V call is TRBV2, the J call TRBJ2-5; 7 bases are shared with TRBD2. Germline loops: CDR1 SNHLY, CDR2 FYNNEI. V shed 8 bases and J 5 bases; nucleotides not matched to a gene: 5. The length of the CDR3 is 12 residues. The CDR3 region has the DNA TGTGCCAGCGGACTAGTGGGGGAGACCCAGTACTTC. As protein: CASGLVGETQYF.

This chain's CDR3 is CASSFPNQPQHF. Written as DNA, the CDR3 is TGTGCCAGCAGCTTTCCCAATCAGCCCCAGCATTTT. This rearrangement joins TRBV6-5 to TRBJ1-5; D is unclear. Germline CDR1 is MNHEY and CDR2 is SVGAGI. Trimming stripped 6 bases from V and 3 bases from J, with 6 bases between. The length of the CDR3 is 12 residues.

The rearrangement uses TRBV18 and TRBJ1-1; D is possibly TRBD1 (6 bases). The CDR3 runs to 13 residues. The V and J ends lost 8 bases and 0 bases respectively, with 10 bases between them. Per the germline V gene, CDR1 is KGHSH and CDR2 is LQKENI. The DNA for the CDR3 is TGTGCCAGCCAGGGGATTTTGAACACTGAAGCTTTCTTT. Protein sequence: CASQGILNTEAFF.

The CDR3 DNA reads TGCGCCAGCAGCTTGGTGTCCCAGGGGACATCCGGAAAACTGTTTTTT. The encoded protein is CASSLVSQGTSGKLFF. The chain employs TRBV5-1 and TRBJ1-4; tentative D call: TRBD1 (6 bases). Germline V gene lookup returns CDR1 SGHRS and CDR2 YFSETQ. This CDR3 comprises 16 residues. Trimming pared 0 bases from V and 10 bases from J, leaving 19 bases between. Variable domain in full (rest from reference TRBV5-1 and TRBJ1-4): KAGVTQTPRYLIKTRGQQVTLSCSPISGHRSVSWYQQTPGQGLQFLFEYFSETQRNKGNFPGRFSGRQFSNSRSEMNVSTLELGDSALYLCASSLVSQGTSGKLFFGSGTQLSVL.

The V and J genes are TRBV14 and TRBJ1-3; tentative D call: TRBD1 (6 bases). Trimming took off 1 base at V and 9 bases at J, with 16 bases between the two ends. The germline CDR1 and CDR2 sequences are SGHDN and FVKESK. The CDR3 is made up of 15 amino acids. CDR3 loop: CASSQGTAAFGTIYF. CDR3 sequence (DNA): TGTGCCAGCAGCCAAGGGACAGCCGCGTTTGGCACCATATATTTT.

The rearrangement joins TRBV29-1 to TRBJ1-5, with D possibly matching TRBD1 (5 bases). The CDR3 sequence is 14 residues long. The germline V gene encodes CDR1 SQVTM and CDR2 ANQGSEA. Trimming shortened V by 6 bases and J by 2 bases, and 14 bases separated the two germline ends. CDR3 sequence: CSVVVGAGNQPQHF. The CDR3 region has the DNA TGCAGCGTAGTAGTAGGGGCTGGCAATCAGCCCCAGCATTTT.

A remark on this clone: Additional DNA sequences in this sample encode the identical CDR3. This sequence joins TRBV2 and TRBJ1-5; D uncertain. CDR1 is SNHLY, CDR2 FYNNEI, per germline. V shed 5 bases and J shed 0 bases, with 11 bases lying between them. CDR3 length equals 15 residues. CDR3 sequence reads: CASSSDRHSNQPQHF. The CDR3 DNA sequence: TGTGCCAGCAGTTCGGACCGTCATAGCAATCAGCCCCAGCATTTT.

J is TRBJ2-7 and V is TRBV6-1, with 7 bases lining up with TRBD1. Germline lookup yields CDR1 MNHNS and CDR2 SASEGT. CDR3 size: 13 residues. V lost 10 bases, J lost 1 base, and 7 bases stayed unmatched. CDR3 residues: CATQTGSSYEQYF. The CDR3 DNA is TGTGCCACCCAGACAGGGTCTTCCTACGAGCAGTACTTC.

The gene calls are TRBV18 and TRBJ1-5; possibly TRBD1 for D (6 bases). V lost 4 bases and J 3 bases, leaving 10 bases between the germline ends. The CDR3 extends over 14 amino acids. In germline, CDR1 is KGHSH, CDR2 LQKENI. The CDR3: CASSLGQSNQPQHF. The CDR3 DNA reads as TGTGCCAGCTCACTTGGACAGTCCAATCAGCCCCAGCATTTT.

This chain connects TRBV30 to TRBJ1-2; D gene ambiguous. The CDR3 totals 10 residues. CDR1 is GTSNPN, CDR2 SVGIG, per germline (reference sequence). The V and J ends lost 8 bases and 2 bases respectively, with 6 bases between them. Written as DNA, the CDR3 is TGTGCCCTAAGCAACTATGGCTACACCTTC. Its protein is CALSNYGYTF.

The V gene is TRBV7-2, the J gene TRBJ2-4, with D tentatively TRBD2 (5 bases). V was shortened by 0 bases and J by 11 bases, with 11 bases between the two germline ends. The CDR3 consists of 13 residues. Germline CDR1 and CDR2: SGHTA and FQGNSA. CDR3 bases: TGTGCCAGCAGCTTAGCGCGGACTGGGGTTCAGTACTTC. Its translation: CASSLARTGVQYF.

The chain joins TRBV2 to TRBJ1-1; D call uncertain. Germline loops: CDR1 SNHLY, CDR2 FYNNEI. This CDR3 is built from 12 residues. The V and J ends lost 7 bases and 1 base respectively, with 7 bases between them. CDR3 in amino acids: CASNNGNTEAFF. CDR3 nucleotides: TGTGCCAGCAATAACGGGAACACTGAAGCTTTCTTT.

The gene calls are TRBV7-9 and TRBJ1-3; D uncertain. The germline gives CDR1 SEHNR, CDR2 FQNEAQ (reference sequence). The V end lost 1 base, the J end lost 4 bases, and 8 bases lay between the germline ends. The CDR3 covers 14 residues. The CDR3 sequence: CASSLEEVGNTIYF. The CDR3 coding sequence is TGTGCCAGCAGCTTAGAGGAGGTCGGAAACACCATATATTTT.

The chain links TRBV5-1 to TRBJ2-3; D is unclear. The V end lost 3 bases, the J end lost 0 bases, and 8 bases lay between the germline ends. Germline CDR1 SGHRS, CDR2 YFSETQ. CDR3 length: 14 residues. CDR3 sequence: CASSYEPSTDTQYF. In nucleotides, the CDR3 is TGCGCCAGCAGCTACGAGCCCAGCACAGATACGCAGTATTTT.

The chain couples TRBV18 to TRBJ1-2; D may be TRBD1 (5 bases). Germline V gene data show CDR1 as KGHSH and CDR2 as LQKENI. CDR3 length equals 17 residues. The germline V and J ends were trimmed by 3 bases and 4 bases, with 21 bases remaining between them. CDR3 coding DNA: TGTGCCAGCTCACCCGACACGGTGACAGCGGTTATCTATGGCTACACCTTC. This encodes CASSPDTVTAVIYGYTF.

This clone was counted once. V usage is TRBV2 and J usage is TRBJ2-5, with D hard to call. The germline V gene encodes CDR1 SNHLY and CDR2 FYNNEI. This CDR3 has 12 amino acids. Between the trimmed V and J ends, which lost 6 bases and 5 bases, there was a span of 10 bases. This CDR3 reads CASRVSAETQYF. The DNA of the CDR3 is TGTGCCAGCAGAGTCTCCGCGGAGACCCAGTACTTC. Complete variable domain (other parts from reference TRBV2 and TRBJ2-5): EPEVTQTPSHQVTQMGQEVILRCVPISNHLYFYWYRQILGQKVEFLVSFYNNEISEKSEIFDDQFSVERPDGSNFTLKIRSTKLEDSAMYFCASRVSAETQYFGPGTRLLVL.

The V call is TRBV6-5, the J call TRBJ1-5; D is undetermined. This CDR3 spans 14 amino acids. Germline CDR1 MNHEY, CDR2 SVGAGI. Deletions cut 2 bases from V and 3 bases from J, with 8 bases between. CDR3 nucleotide sequence: TGTGCCAGCAGTTACCGCCGGAACAATCAGCCCCAGCATTTT. Amino acids: CASSYRRNNQPQHF.

Ten or more counts support this clone. The chain has TRBV5-1 and TRBJ1-4; no clear D. The V and J ends lost 0 bases and 9 bases respectively, with 12 bases between them. The CDR3 has 14 amino acids. Germline V gene sequence: CDR1 SGHRS, CDR2 YFSETQ. CDR3 loop: CASSLEGDGQKLFF. The DNA for the CDR3 is TGCGCCAGCAGCTTGGAAGGCGACGGTCAAAAACTGTTTTTT.

The chain combines TRBV29-1 with TRBJ2-5; D is ambiguous. TRBJ2-7 matches the DNA end more closely, so the J call is doubtful. This CDR3 contains 12 residues. The germline CDR1 and CDR2 sequences are SQVTM and ANQGSEA. CDR3 region: CSVQAQSYEQYF. In nucleotides, the CDR3 is TGCAGCGTTCAGGCACAGTCCTACGAGCAGTACTTC.

The chain couples TRBV5-1 to TRBJ1-2; D is possibly TRBD1 (5 bases). CDR1 and CDR2 (germline): SGHRS, YFSETQ. This CDR3 comprises 13 residues. V lost 0 bases and J lost 7, with 10 bases in between. CDR3 bases: TGCGCCAGCAGCTTGGCTGATGGGGGTGGCTACACCTTC. Its translation: CASSLADGGGYTF.

CDR3 DNA: TGTGCCAGTAGCACTGAACAGGGGATCAATTCACCCCTCCACTTT. The encoded protein is CASSTEQGINSPLHF. The genes are TRBV19 and TRBJ1-6; 7 nucleotides agree with TRBD1. With V trimmed by 6 bases and J by 7 bases, 9 bases remained unmatched. The CDR3 sequence is 15 residues long. Per the germline V gene, CDR1 is LNHDA and CDR2 is SQIVND (reference sequence).

This chain links TRBV27 with TRBJ1-1; tentative D call: TRBD1 (5 bases). CDR3 length equals 16 residues. Trimming cost V 6 bases and J 1 base, with 18 bases left between them. The V gene's germline CDR1 is MNHEY and CDR2 SMNVEV (reference sequence). The CDR3 sequence: CASSLLGTSPNTEAFF. CDR3 in DNA: TGTGCCAGCAGCCTGTTAGGGACCTCCCCGAACACTGAAGCTTTCTTT.

The chain couples TRBV9 to TRBJ1-1; weak D call: TRBD1 (5 bases). Between the trimmed V and J ends, which lost 4 bases and 3 bases, there was a span of 16 bases. This CDR3 is built from 15 residues. The germline V gene encodes CDR1 SGDLS and CDR2 YYNGEE. The CDR3 region is CASSSPPGRDTEAFF. CDR3 nucleotide sequence: TGTGCCAGCAGCTCACCCCCGGGGCGGGACACTGAAGCTTTCTTT.

This chain uses TRBV11-2 with TRBJ2-1; D is unresolved. CDR1 is SGHAT and CDR2 is FQNNGV in the germline V gene. V dropped 5 bases and J dropped 6 bases, with 14 bases sitting between them. This CDR3 is built from 14 residues. The CDR3 is CASSRSISVNEQFF. CDR3 bases: TGTGCCAGCAGCCGCTCGATTTCCGTCAATGAGCAGTTCTTC.

The sample holds a few counts of this clone. The V gene is TRBV5-6, the J gene TRBJ1-1, with D perhaps matching TRBD1 (6 bases). Trimming took 4 bases from V and 1 from J, leaving 11 bases between them. The length of the CDR3 is 14 residues. Germline assignment: CDR1 SGHDT and CDR2 YYEEEE. The CDR3 nucleotides are TGTGCCAGCAGCAGAGGACAGTCGAACACTGAAGCTTTCTTT. Translation: CASSRGQSNTEAFF.

The chain couples TRBV7-9 to TRBJ2-3; a weak D match, TRBD2 (6 bases). CDR3 length equals 15 residues. The germline gives CDR1 SEHNR, CDR2 FQNEAQ (reference sequence). V gave up 3 bases and J gave up 2 bases, with 12 bases separating them. This CDR3 reads CASSFTSTITDTQYF. The CDR3 nucleotides read TGTGCCAGCAGCTTCACTAGCACAATCACAGATACGCAGTATTTT.

The chain recombines TRBV5-6 with TRBJ1-6; TRBD1 might be the D (5 bases). Germline loops: CDR1 SGHDT, CDR2 YYEEEE. Deletions cut 1 base from V and 10 bases from J, with 15 bases between. The CDR3 length is 15 residues. The DNA of the CDR3 is TGTGCCAGCAGCTTGAGGGGCAGGGAAGGATCACCCCTCCACTTT. It translates to CASSLRGREGSPLHF.

J is TRBJ2-1 and V is TRBV7-9, with TRBD2 identical over 8 bases. Germline assignment: CDR1 SEHNR and CDR2 FQNEAQ (reference sequence). The CDR3 totals 18 residues. Unmatched junction bases numbered 11, after V lost 4 bases and J lost 0 bases. The CDR3 spells CASSSPYGAGGSYNEQFF. DNA for the CDR3: TGTGCCAGCAGCTCACCTTACGGCGCGGGGGGCTCCTACAATGAGCAGTTCTTC.

The gene calls are TRBV18 and TRBJ1-2, with D unresolved. The CDR3 is 16 residues long. V was cut by 1 base and J by 7 bases, with 19 bases left in between. Germline-derived CDR1 and CDR2 are KGHSH and LQKENI. CDR3 amino acids: CASSPLQEDWVGGYTF. CDR3 DNA: TGTGCCAGCTCACCACTCCAGGAAGACTGGGTAGGTGGCTACACCTTC. The entire variable domain, with the rest obtained from reference TRBV18 and TRBJ1-2, is as follows: NAGVMQNPRHLVRRRGQEARLRCSPMKGHSHVYWYRQLPEEGLKFMVYLQKENIIDESGMPKERFSAEFPKEGPSILRIQQVVRGDSAAYFCASSPLQEDWVGGYTFGSGTRLTVV.

This clone came up a few times. This chain's CDR3 is CAWSPRQGAAQPQHF. The CDR3 DNA sequence: TGTGCCTGGAGTCCCCGACAGGGGGCTGCTCAGCCCCAGCATTTT. The rearrangement uses TRBV30 and TRBJ1-5; 10 bases agree with TRBD1. From germline, CDR1 is GTSNPN and CDR2 SVGIG (reference sequence). Unmatched junction bases numbered 7, after V lost 2 bases and J lost 6 bases. The CDR3 is 15 residues long.